One sample yielded the 10 T cell receptor beta chains listed below, sequenced in a study of blood T cell repertoires in COVID-19. Assay: immunoSEQ multiplex PCR; the TCRdb copy retains only in-frame clones and omits some. The repertoire holds approximately 180,000 clones, more than 65% seen once, with about 16% in the top ten. Material for sequencing was PBMCs or T cells enriched from blood (not recorded which). These receptors came from a man in his fifties who had recovered from COVID-19.

The DNA of the CDR3 is TGCGCCAGCATCGAGGGGGTCAGCTCCTACAATGAGCAGTTCTTC. Its translation is CASIEGVSSYNEQFF. The chain couples TRBV5-1 to TRBJ2-1, with D possibly being TRBD1 (6 bases). Germline V gene data show CDR1 as SGHRS and CDR2 as YFSETQ. V shed 6 bases and J shed 0 bases, with 13 bases lying between them. The CDR3 loop spans 15 amino acids.

The V gene is TRBV29-1, the J gene TRBJ1-5; TRBD1 matches at 7 bases. V was clipped by 5 bases and J by 6 bases; unmatched bases: 7. Germline CDR1 reads SQVTM; CDR2 reads ANQGSEA. The CDR3 loop spans 13 amino acids. The CDR3 DNA reads as TGCAGCGTTTTCGTCCCAGGGGGTCAGCCCCAGCATTTT. It codes for CSVFVPGGQPQHF.

The chain has TRBV5-8 and TRBJ1-5; tentatively, D is TRBD1 (5 bases). Trimming took off 5 bases at V and 0 bases at J, with 9 bases between the two ends. Germline V gene sequence: CDR1 SGHTS, CDR2 YDEGEE. The CDR3 length is 14 residues. The CDR3 spells CASRPQGSNQPQHF. CDR3 nucleotides: TGTGCCAGCAGGCCTCAGGGTAGCAATCAGCCCCAGCATTTT. Variable domain in full (rest from reference TRBV5-8 and TRBJ1-5): EAGVTQSPTHLIKTRGQQATLRCSPISGHTSVYWYQQALGLGLQFLLWYDEGEERNRGNFPPRFSGRQFPNYSSELNVNALELEDSALYLCASRPQGSNQPQHFGDGTRLSIL.

CDR3 amino acids: CASSLAGGIGYTF. In DNA, the CDR3 is TGTGCCAGCAGCTTAGCAGGGGGCATCGGCTACACCTTC. This chain connects TRBV11-3 to TRBJ1-2; 8 bases line up with TRBD1. The CDR3 is 13 amino acids. CDR1 is SGHNT and CDR2 is YENEEA in the germline V gene. After removal of 1 base from V and 8 bases from J, the junction contained 3 bases not matched to a gene.

This chain connects TRBV10-3 to TRBJ1-1, with D unresolved. From germline, CDR1 is ENHRY and CDR2 SYGVKD. CDR3 length equals 12 residues. Trimming removed 0 bases at V and 6 bases at J, with 5 bases between. The CDR3 spells CAISESTAEAFF. The CDR3 DNA is TGTGCCATCAGTGAGTCAACGGCTGAAGCTTTCTTT.

This clone occurred once. Here the CDR3 DNA reads TGTGCCAGTATTCCGGGACAGGTAACGGGGAACACTGAAGCTTTCTTT. Protein: CASIPGQVTGNTEAFF. V usage is TRBV19 and J usage is TRBJ1-1; 8 bases map to TRBD1. The J segment lost 1 base and the V segment lost 7 bases, leaving 11 bases of the junction unmatched. The CDR3 is made up of 16 amino acids. Germline assignment: CDR1 LNHDA and CDR2 SQIVND (reference sequence).

The V and J genes are TRBV5-8 and TRBJ1-2, with 11 bases lining up with TRBD1. V was pared by 7 bases and J by 5 bases, with 10 bases of the junction left unmatched. The germline CDR1 and CDR2 sequences are SGHTS and YDEGEE. The CDR3 is 15 residues long. The CDR3 is CASLPPGQGVYGYTF. The CDR3 DNA reads TGTGCCAGCTTACCTCCGGGACAGGGGGTTTATGGCTACACCTTC.

The chain employs TRBV5-1 and TRBJ1-3; D ambiguous. Trimming left V 3 bases short and J 4 bases short, with 5 bases between. The CDR3 runs 12 residues. Germline V gene lookup returns CDR1 SGHRS and CDR2 YFSETQ. CDR3 nucleotide sequence: TGCGCCAGCAGCTCACAGGGAAACACCATATATTTT. Its protein is CASSSQGNTIYF.

The chain links TRBV7-9 to TRBJ2-5, with 8 positions matching TRBD1. The CDR3 runs to 15 residues. J was trimmed by 4 bases and V by 5 bases; bases with no gene match: 9. Per germline, CDR1 SEHNR and CDR2 FQNEAQ (reference sequence). DNA for the CDR3: TGTGCCAGCAGCATCAATACAGGGGGAGGAGAGACCCAGTACTTC. Protein: CASSINTGGGETQYF.

V is TRBV5-6 and J is TRBJ1-4; tentative D call: TRBD1 (5 bases). There are 16 residues in the CDR3. CDR1 SGHDT and CDR2 YYEEEE come from the germline V gene. V was clipped by 1 base and J by 4 bases, with 14 bases between them. The CDR3 loop reads CASSLTGANFNEKLFF. DNA for the CDR3: TGTGCCAGCAGCTTGACAGGCGCGAACTTTAATGAAAAACTGTTTTTT.